This TCR beta chain is from a study of T cells in Graves' hyperthyroidism and ophthalmopathy. Whole-study context: Pretreatment peripheral blood was obtained at initial diagnosis. Overall study results and limits: Blood held most thyroid clonotypes expanded above 0.001 frequency.

There were TCR beta CDR3 regions amplified from RNA transcripts. The HTBI primer set was used in a first-round RT-PCR of the TCR CDR3. Each CDR3 protein is one row after TCRdb ran MiXCR on the multiplex PCR reads. The sample lists about 610,000 distinct CDR3 sequences; 14% to 15% were seen once. In this sample, this clonotype turned up many times. Its antigen is not known. Inclusion characteristics of ophthalmopathy patients comprised a Clinical Activity Score of at least 3, a NOSPECS grade of at least 4, and duration under 3 months. 9.5 to 10 ml fresh peripheral blood yielded the PBMCs. This CDR3 has 15 amino acids. Germline-derived CDR1 and CDR2 are SGHTA and FQGNSA. V lost 1 base and J 3 bases, leaving 13 bases between the germline ends.

The sequence was obtained from a woman aged 35 to 49 with Graves' ophthalmopathy. V and J are TRBV7-2 and TRBJ2-7; D is perhaps TRBD2 (6 bases). The specimen was blood. The CDR3 protein is CASSLVGDSDYEQYF. DNA for the CDR3: TGTGCCAGCAGCTTAGTAGGGGACTCCGACTACGAGCAGTACTTC.